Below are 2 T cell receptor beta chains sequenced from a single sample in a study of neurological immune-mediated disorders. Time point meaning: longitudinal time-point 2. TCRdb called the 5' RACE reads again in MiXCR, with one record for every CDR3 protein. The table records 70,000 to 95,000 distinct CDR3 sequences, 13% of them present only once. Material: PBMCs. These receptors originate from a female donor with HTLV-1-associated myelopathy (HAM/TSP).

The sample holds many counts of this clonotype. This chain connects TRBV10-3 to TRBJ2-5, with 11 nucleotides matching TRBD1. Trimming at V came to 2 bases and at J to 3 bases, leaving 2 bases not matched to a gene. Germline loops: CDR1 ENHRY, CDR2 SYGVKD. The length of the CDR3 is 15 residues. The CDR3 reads CAISERTGGKETQYF. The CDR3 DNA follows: TGTGCCATCAGTGAGAGGACAGGGGGCAAAGAGACCCAGTACTTC.

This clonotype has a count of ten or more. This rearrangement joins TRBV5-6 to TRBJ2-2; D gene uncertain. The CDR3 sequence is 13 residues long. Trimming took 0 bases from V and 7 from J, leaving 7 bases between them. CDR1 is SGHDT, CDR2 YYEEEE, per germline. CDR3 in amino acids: CASSLGSHGELFF. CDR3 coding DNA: TGTGCCAGCAGCTTGGGATCCCACGGGGAGCTGTTTTTT.